The source of this T cell receptor beta chain is a study of blood T cell repertoires in COVID-19. At the level of the study: The analysed material was cDNA or gDNA that came from T cells, B-cell-depleted T cells, or PBMCs.

Source study methods: Amplified reference gene primers provided the basis for estimating nucleated cell counts. TCRdb's copy holds only in-frame clones and misses some; the assay was immunoSEQ multiplex PCR. The V and J calls and clone size are taken from that table; D and trimming were inferred from the DNA. The sample contains tens of thousands of clones, more than 75% of which appear only once. The sequence came from a human donor in a cohort sampled during active COVID-19. The sequenced sample consisted of peripheral blood.

Here the CDR3 DNA reads TGTGCCAGCGGGAGCGCCTTACGGAATACGCAGTATTTT. The encoded protein is CASGSALRNTQYF. The chain employs TRBV3-1 (or the pseudogene TRBV3-2) and TRBJ2-3; weak D call: TRBD2 (5 bases). Trimming cost V 8 bases and J 7 bases, with 16 bases left between them. Germline CDR1 LGHDT, CDR2 YNNKEL (reference sequence). The CDR3 contains 13 residues.